Given below is one T cell receptor beta chain in context. No antigen is known for it. The data derive from a study of regulatory and conventional T cells in RAG deficiency. The CDR3 spans 13 residues. Germline V CDR1 and CDR2: SGDLS, YYNGEE. Libraries were prepared by immunoSEQ multiplex PCR; TCRdb keeps only in-frame clonotypes and omits some of them. The sample lists about 330 clones, 90% occurring once. General observations from the study: Other subsets showed roughly 10-fold reductions, but Treg unique TCR beta sequences fell approximately 100-fold in these patients. Shorter CDR3s in all patient subsets; >85% Treg-Tconv overlap in Omenn. Shannon entropy fell and Simpson indices rose in RAG-deficient patients. Omenn CD25-high CD127-low cells may be activated cells, not true Tregs.

Blood CD4+ CD25-high CD127-low regulatory T cells supplied the genomic DNA template. Sequencing was performed on Tregs sorted from blood. The TCR was taken from a human donor with RAG deficiency presenting as severe combined immunodeficiency. The chain carries TRBV9 and TRBJ2-7; D is perhaps TRBD1 or TRBD2 (5 bases each). The J call may be mistaken, given a closer DNA end match to TRBJ2-5. The CDR3 region has the DNA TGTGCCAGCAGTCCAGGGACCCAAGAGACCCAGTACTTC. The encoded protein is CASSPGTQETQYF.